This TCR beta chain was profiled in a study of T cells in Graves' hyperthyroidism and ophthalmopathy. Comment on this clonotype: Its antigen is unidentified. One end of the junction varies from germline; a read error may be responsible.

Amplification of TCR beta CDR3 regions used RNA as the template. Primed by the HTBI set, a first-round RT-PCR was run on the TCR CDR3. MiXCR was run by TCRdb on the multiplex PCR reads, yielding one entry per CDR3 protein. The repertoire has around 600,000 distinct CDR3 sequences, 14% of them found once; the top ten carry less than 9%. Duration under 3 months, a NOSPECS grade of at least 4, and a Clinical Activity Score of at least 3 characterized the ophthalmopathy patients. Uncontrolled infection, other autoimmune disease, pregnancy and lactation each barred patients from inclusion. Each diagnosis was grounded in clinical symptoms, serum thyroxine and TRAb, thyroid ultrasound, and orbital computed tomography. The study, taken as a whole, reports: Among clonotypes expanded in thyroid above 0.001, most were also found in blood.

The receptor's source is a woman in her late teens or twenties with Graves' ophthalmopathy. The sample comprised blood.

The CDR3 spells CASSSVRNTEASF. The CDR3 DNA sequence: TGTGCCAGCAGCTCTGTTAGGAACACTGAAGCTTCCTTT. V is TRBV5-8 and J is TRBJ1-1; no reliable D call. Germline V gene sequence: CDR1 SGHTS, CDR2 YDEGEE. The length of the CDR3 is 13 residues.